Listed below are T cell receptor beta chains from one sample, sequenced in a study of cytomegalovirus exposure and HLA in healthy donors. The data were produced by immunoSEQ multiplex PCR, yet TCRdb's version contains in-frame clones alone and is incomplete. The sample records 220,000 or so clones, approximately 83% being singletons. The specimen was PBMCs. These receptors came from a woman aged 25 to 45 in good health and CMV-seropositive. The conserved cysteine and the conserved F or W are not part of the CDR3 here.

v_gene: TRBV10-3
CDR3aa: AISGTGVRNTEAF

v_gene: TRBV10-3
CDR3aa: AISESPGQNTGELF

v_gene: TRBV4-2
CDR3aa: ASSRAGTYEQY

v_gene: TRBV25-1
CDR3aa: ASSVSGTETQY

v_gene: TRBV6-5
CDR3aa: ASSYSGRGMGYGYT

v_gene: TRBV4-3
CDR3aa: ASSQGGGPHGYT

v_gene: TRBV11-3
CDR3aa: ASSFWGPEETQY

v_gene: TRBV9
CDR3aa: ASSVETDVYGYT

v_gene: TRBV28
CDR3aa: ASSNPQLTYEQY

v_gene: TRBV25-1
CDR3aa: ASSVLPGQGRYEQY

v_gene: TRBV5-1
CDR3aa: ASSLRTTSSTDTQY

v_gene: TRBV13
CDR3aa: ASRSSRVHGYT

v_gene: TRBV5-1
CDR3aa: ASSLGWDTNYGYT

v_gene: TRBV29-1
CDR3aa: SVEEETQY

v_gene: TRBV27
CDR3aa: ASRLKGTTEAF

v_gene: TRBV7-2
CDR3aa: ASSSPEDQRETQY

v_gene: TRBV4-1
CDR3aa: ASSQDPGQRGYNEQF

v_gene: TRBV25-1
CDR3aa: ASTLGNGYTGELF

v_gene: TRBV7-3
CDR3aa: ASSSQGDTEAF

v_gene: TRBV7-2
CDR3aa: ASSLVGTAYEQY

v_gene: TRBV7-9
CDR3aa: ASSLSVNSYEQY

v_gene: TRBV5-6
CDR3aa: ASSLDGAPLNEKLF

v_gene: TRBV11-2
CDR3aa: ASSLARQGEETQY

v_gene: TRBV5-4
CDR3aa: ASSGMASTDTQY

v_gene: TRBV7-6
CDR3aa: ASSLVVSARVETQY

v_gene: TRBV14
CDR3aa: ASSLSLGVQEQF

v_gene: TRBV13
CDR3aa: ASSSPTGLQGPRTQY

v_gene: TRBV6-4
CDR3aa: ASISGSHPYYEQY

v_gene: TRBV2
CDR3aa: ASSPGQGATEAF

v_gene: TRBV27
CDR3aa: ASSLFGQGDTGELF

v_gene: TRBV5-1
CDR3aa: ASSPTSGSVDEQY

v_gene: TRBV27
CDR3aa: ASSTGEEGYT

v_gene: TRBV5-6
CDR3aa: ASSLRGDGYT

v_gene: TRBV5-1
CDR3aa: ASSPAASKSGELF

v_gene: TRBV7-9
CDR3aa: ASSSGTETTNEKLF

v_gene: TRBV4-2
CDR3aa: ASSQDQLAVRETQY

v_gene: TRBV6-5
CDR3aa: ASSYNWNTEAF

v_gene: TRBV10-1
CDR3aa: ASSESGRIRDEQY

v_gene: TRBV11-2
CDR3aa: ASSSFGGHN

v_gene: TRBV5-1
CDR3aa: ASSFWGQDTQY

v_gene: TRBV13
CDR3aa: ASSLVSEAF

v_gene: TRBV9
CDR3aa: ASSPFTGVSGELF

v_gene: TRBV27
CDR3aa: ASSLIQANLRRDYRGYT

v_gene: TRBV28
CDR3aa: ASLRTGGNQPQH

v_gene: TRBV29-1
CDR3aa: SVDREAGGFASTEAF

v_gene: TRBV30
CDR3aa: AWIRQGLFYEQY

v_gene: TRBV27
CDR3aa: ASSLKGLAGWVEF

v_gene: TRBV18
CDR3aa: ASSPVRQPNTGELF

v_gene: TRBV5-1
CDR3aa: ASSHLAKNYNEQF

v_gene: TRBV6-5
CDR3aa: ASRGQGARDTEAF

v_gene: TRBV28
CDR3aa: ASRGVYGYT